This is a list of T cell receptor beta chains from one sample in a study of blood T cell repertoires in COVID-19. TCRdb's table, derived via immunoSEQ multiplex PCR, lists solely in-frame clones and lacks some. This sample yields about 300,000 clones, of which about 85% are seen a single time; approximately 1.9% belongs to the top ten. Specimen: PBMCs or T cells enriched from blood (not recorded which). Source of these receptors: a woman aged 25 to 39 who had been exposed to COVID-19. Both conserved end residues are part of each CDR3. D genes are given only for firm matches. Size is omitted from some rows. Given values are once, few, many or a class for expanded clones.

d_call	v_call	j_call	clone_size	cdr3_aa
TRBD2	TRBV30	TRBJ2-1	NA	CAWSEPGTSGVSSYNEQFF
NA	TRBV4-1	TRBJ1-2	NA	CASSPSGYRYDGYTF
TRBD2	TRBV30	TRBJ2-1	NA	CAWSREAGDHEQFF
NA	TRBV7-2	TRBJ1-2	NA	CASSLNPGANYGYTF
NA	TRBV7-9	TRBJ2-5	few	CASSPILQETQYF
TRBD2	TRBV2	TRBJ2-1	once	CASLLADSYNEQFF
TRBD1	TRBV28	TRBJ1-3	NA	CASTGQGSSGNTIYF
TRBD2	TRBV27	TRBJ2-3	NA	CASRLSGAGTDTQYF
NA	TRBV9	TRBJ1-2	NA	CASSERAGGLMGFHGYTF
TRBD1	TRBV10-3	TRBJ2-3	NA	CAISHRGQGTDTQYF
NA	TRBV4-1	TRBJ2-1	NA	CASSQVGGQAGNEQFF
NA	TRBV30	TRBJ2-6	NA	CAWRYRDSSSGANVLTF
TRBD2	TRBV2	TRBJ2-5	once	CASSAGTSGGAQETQYF
NA	TRBV13	TRBJ2-7	NA	CASSQGSYEQYF
NA	TRBV7-3	TRBJ2-1	once	CASSLSGHSYNEQFF
TRBD2	TRBV19	TRBJ2-4	NA	CASSMGGGRGMKNIQYF
NA	TRBV4-1	TRBJ1-2	NA	CASSQDHGVERGYTF
NA	TRBV4-1	TRBJ1-4	NA	CASSQRGGEKLFF
NA	TRBV28	TRBJ2-7	NA	CASSFLGGASYEQYF
TRBD1	TRBV19	TRBJ1-5	few	CASSVPGTGSNQPQHF
NA	TRBV7-2	TRBJ1-1	NA	CASKRGGLNTEAFF
NA	TRBV6-5	TRBJ1-1	NA	CASSQGMNTEAFF
NA	TRBV4-1	TRBJ2-3	NA	CASSQMLDSSTDTQYF
NA	TRBV7-3	TRBJ2-2	few	CASSSTPGGRTTGELFF
NA	TRBV14	TRBJ1-2	NA	CASSQDPGSNYGYTF
TRBD2	TRBV9	TRBJ2-4	NA	CASSVLPSGNVAKNIQYF
NA	TRBV30	TRBJ1-5	NA	CAWSVNGLQPQHF
TRBD2	TRBV3-1/TRBV3-2	TRBJ2-3	NA	CASRPSGLTDTQYF
NA	TRBV12-5	TRBJ1-4	NA	CASAREGPKDSTNEKLFF
NA	TRBV7-9	TRBJ1-1	NA	CASSLARGNPEAFF
TRBD2	TRBV4-3	TRBJ2-5	NA	CASSQQTTSGGAQYF
TRBD2	TRBV7-9	TRBJ2-5	NA	CASSLLGGVETQYF
TRBD1	TRBV28	TRBJ1-6	NA	CASRGQGSYYNSPLHF
NA	TRBV7-9	TRBJ1-2	NA	CASSPAGRANYGYTF
TRBD2	TRBV10-2	TRBJ2-1	once	CASRVGLAGYNEQFF